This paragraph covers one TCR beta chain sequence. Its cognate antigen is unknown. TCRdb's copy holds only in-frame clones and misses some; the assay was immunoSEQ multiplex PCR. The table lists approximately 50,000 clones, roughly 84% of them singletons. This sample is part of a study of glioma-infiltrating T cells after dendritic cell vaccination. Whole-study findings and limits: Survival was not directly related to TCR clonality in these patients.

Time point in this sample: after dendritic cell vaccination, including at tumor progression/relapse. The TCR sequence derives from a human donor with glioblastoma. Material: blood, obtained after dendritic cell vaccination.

CDR3 nucleotide sequence: TGCGCCAGCGCCGTGGGGGGAGGTGGCACTGAAGCTTTCTTT. Translated: CASAVGGGGTEAFF. The chain is built from TRBV5-1 and TRBJ1-1; possible D gene TRBD1, 5 bases. Between the trimmed V and J ends, which lost 7 bases and 4 bases, there was a span of 17 bases. The CDR3 has 14 amino acids. CDR1 SGHRS and CDR2 YFSETQ come from the germline V gene.